Presented here are 10 T cell receptor beta chains from one specimen sequenced in a study of blood T cell repertoires in COVID-19 (dated by TCRdb to between 2020 and 2021). The library was generated by the immunoSEQ multiplex PCR assay. Sourced from immuneACCESS, this table was stored by TCRdb with only in-frame sequences that have V and J called. A share of the clones is absent; for the studies checked, an unresolved V gene accounts for under half, and the remainder has no known explanation. The sample includes some 130,000 clones, with around 88% observed a single time. The ten largest clones represent about 9.4% of the sample. The sequencing input was peripheral blood. These receptor sequences come from a man aged 50-60 years with acute or convalescent COVID-19.

The chain uses TRBV2 and TRBJ1-4; TRBD1 is a possible D gene (6 bases). The V gene lost 6 bases and the J gene lost 0 bases, with 11 bases spanning the gap. CDR3 length: 15 amino acids. Looked up from germline, CDR1 is SNHLY and CDR2 is FYNNEI. CDR3 protein: CASRVTGSTNEKLFF. CDR3 coding DNA: TGTGCCAGCAGAGTGACAGGCTCAACTAATGAAAAACTGTTTTTT.

This clone appeared once. The CDR3 DNA sequence: TGTGCCAGCAGCCGCGACAGAAACTCTGGAAACACCATATATTTT. Translating it yields CASSRDRNSGNTIYF. The gene calls are TRBV6-1 and TRBJ1-3, with TRBD1 as a possible D gene (5 bases). Germline CDR1 and CDR2: MNHNS and SASEGT. Between the trimmed V and J ends, which lost 6 bases and 0 bases, there was a span of 12 bases. The CDR3 has 15 amino acids.

This chain uses TRBV5-1 with TRBJ1-5; 7 positions agree with TRBD1. In germline, CDR1 is SGHRS, CDR2 YFSETQ. This CDR3 is 14 amino acids long. V was pared by 9 bases and J by 5 bases, with 11 bases of the junction left unmatched. This chain's CDR3 is CATPSGQGDQPQHF. The CDR3, as DNA: TGCGCCACCCCATCCGGGCAGGGGGATCAGCCCCAGCATTTT.

V and J are TRBV12-3 or TRBV12-4 and TRBJ2-1; the D is unclear. This CDR3 spans 12 amino acids. V was trimmed by 3 bases and J by 6 bases, leaving 6 bases between them. For the CDR3, the DNA is TGTGCCAGCAGTTTTTATGTCAATGAGCAGTTCTTC. Protein product: CASSFYVNEQFF.

This clone was counted a few times. The V and J genes are TRBV3-1 (or the pseudogene TRBV3-2) and TRBJ1-5; no reliable D call. Trimming took 4 bases from V and 0 from J, leaving 7 bases between them. The CDR3 is 14 amino acids. The germline V gene encodes CDR1 LGHDT and CDR2 YNNKEL (reference sequence). CDR3 DNA sequence: TGTGCCAGCAGCCCACGGGATAGCAATCAGCCCCAGCATTTT. It translates to CASSPRDSNQPQHF.

This chain joins TRBV7-2 and TRBJ2-3; 14 bases are shared with TRBD2. Per the germline V gene, CDR1 is SGHTA and CDR2 is FQGNSA. V was pared by 4 bases and J by 0 bases, with 6 bases of the junction left unmatched. The CDR3 has 18 residues. The CDR3 loop is CASSSGLAGGLSTDTQYF. CDR3 sequence (DNA): TGTGCCAGCAGCTCCGGACTAGCGGGGGGTCTTAGCACAGATACGCAGTATTTT. The complete variable domain, with remaining parts taken from reference TRBV7-2 and TRBJ2-3, reads GAGVSQSPSNKVTEKGKDVELRCDPISGHTALYWYRQSLGQGLEFLIYFQGNSAPDKSGLPSDRFSAERTGGSVSTLTIQRTQQEDSAVYLCASSSGLAGGLSTDTQYFGPGTRLTVL.

V usage is TRBV11-2 and J usage is TRBJ2-3, with 7 bases identical to TRBD2. The CDR3 consists of 16 residues. V was clipped by 2 bases and J by 0 bases; unmatched bases: 5. Looked up from germline, CDR1 is SGHAT and CDR2 is FQNNGV. The CDR3 sequence: CASSLITGGSTDTQYF. The CDR3 DNA reads TGTGCCAGCAGCTTAATAACGGGGGGTAGCACAGATACGCAGTATTTT. The full variable domain, completed using reference TRBV11-2 and TRBJ2-3, is EAGVAQSPRYKIIEKRQSVAFWCNPISGHATLYWYQQILGQGPKLLIQFQNNGVVDDSQLPKDRFSAERLKGVDSTLKIQPAKLEDSAVYLCASSLITGGSTDTQYFGPGTRLTVL.

V usage is TRBV7-9 and J usage is TRBJ1-6; D possibly corresponds to TRBD1 (6 bases). CDR1 is SEHNR, CDR2 FQNEAQ, per germline (reference sequence). The CDR3 has 15 amino acids. With 5 bases removed from V and 6 bases from J, the gap between germline ends came to 14 bases. The CDR3 coding sequence is TGTGCCAGCAGCGCGGGCAGCAGGGGTAATTCACCCCTCCACTTT. This gives the protein CASSAGSRGNSPLHF.

J is TRBJ2-2 and V is TRBV5-1; 9 nucleotides agree with TRBD1. Looked up from germline, CDR1 is SGHRS and CDR2 is YFSETQ. The CDR3 is 15 residues long. J was trimmed by 3 bases and V by 2 bases; bases with no gene match: 2. CDR3 in DNA: TGCGCCAGCAGCTTACGGACAGGGGACACCGGGGAGCTGTTTTTT. Its protein product is CASSLRTGDTGELFF.

The chain links TRBV13 to TRBJ2-7; D might be TRBD2 (6 bases). Germline loops: CDR1 PRHDT, CDR2 FYEKMQ (reference sequence). V lost 5 bases to trimming and J lost 2 bases, with 10 bases between them. This CDR3 comprises 13 residues. DNA of the CDR3: TGTGCCAGCAGCATCGGAGGGCCCTACGAGCAGTACTTC. As protein: CASSIGGPYEQYF.